Sequencing of this T cell receptor beta chain was carried out in a study of T-cell reconstitution after alpha-beta-depleted transplantation in children (dated by TCRdb to 2016 to 2017). With respect to the entire study: The study quantitatively tracked T-cell immune reconstitution after TCRalphabeta/CD19-depleted allogeneic hematopoietic cell transplantation in children using TCR repertoire profiling.

V loses 5 bases at its end and J loses 0 bases; junction bases beyond the gene matches: 9. CDR1 is given as MNHNS and CDR2 as SASEGT, both from the germline V gene. Its CDR3 holds 16 amino acids, cysteine through phenylalanine. The only DNA kept is the CDR3, 48 bases in frame from the first base. Receptors were amplified or captured by PCR. The run used an Illumina HiSeq 2500. To normalize quantification of the TCRbeta repertoire, the TCR libraries were built with molecular barcoding that relied on unique molecular identifiers. TCRdb redid the processing of the public reads, applying fastp at Q25 and MiXCR, and retained in-frame beta chains. For every CDR3 protein sequence, its rows merge into one entry that carries the most common genes and DNA. This sample gives around 340,000 distinct CDR3 sequences in total; approximately 12% of them show up just once. The top ten constitute roughly 4.3% of the sample.

On this clonotype itself: The target of this receptor is not known. Per-nucleotide qualities are absent, and no much larger clonotype sits a single base away.

The chain couples TRBV6-1 to TRBJ1-1, with 7 central nucleotides matching TRBD1. The sequence came from a human donor who donated a stem cell graft to a child with Fanconi anemia. The material was PBMCs, obtained from the stem cell graft. The CDR3 region: CASSPDRVEMNTEAFF. The bases read TGTGCCAGCAGTCCTGACAGGGTAGAGATGAACACTGAAGCTTTCTTT.